These 4 T cell receptor beta chains originate from one sample sequenced in a study of glioma-infiltrating T cells after dendritic cell vaccination. Documented time point: after dendritic cell vaccination, including at tumor progression/relapse. Repertoires were generated with immunoSEQ multiplex PCR, while TCRdb's copy carries only in-frame clones and drops some. The sample lists 65,000 or so clones; about nine tenths were seen once. The source material was blood, sampled after dendritic cell vaccination. Every receptor here comes from a human donor with glioblastoma.

This chain connects TRBV5-1 to TRBJ2-3; 8 nucleotides agree with TRBD1. Germline assignment: CDR1 SGHRS and CDR2 YFSETQ. The trim removed 0 bases at V and 1 base at J, leaving 4 bases unmatched. The CDR3 totals 16 residues. Written as DNA, the CDR3 is TGCGCCAGCAGCTTGGCCGGGACAGGTCGCACAGATACGCAGTATTTT. Its protein is CASSLAGTGRTDTQYF.

This sequence joins TRBV5-1 and TRBJ1-3; D is uncertain. Germline loops: CDR1 SGHRS, CDR2 YFSETQ. This CDR3 is 13 amino acids long. Trimming left V 1 base short and J 4 bases short, with 6 bases between. For the CDR3, the DNA is TGCGCCAGCAGCTTGAGCGGGGGAAACACCATATATTTT. It codes for CASSLSGGNTIYF.

V is TRBV9 and J is TRBJ2-1, with D tentatively TRBD1 (6 bases). This CDR3 contains 14 residues. Germline CDR1 reads SGDLS; CDR2 reads YYNGEE. Trimming pared 4 bases from V and 5 bases from J, leaving 13 bases between. CDR3 in DNA: TGTGCCAGCAGCCCCCAAGGGGGAAACAATGAGCAGTTCTTC. This sequence encodes CASSPQGGNNEQFF.

This rearrangement joins TRBV11-2 to TRBJ1-2, with unresolved D. Trimming left V 4 bases short and J 1 base short, with 4 bases between. Germline CDR1 reads SGHAT; CDR2 reads FQNNGV. The CDR3 length is 12 residues. As DNA, the CDR3 is TGTGCCAGCAGCTCTGTTAACTATGGCTACACCTTC. Translation: CASSSVNYGYTF.